This TCR beta chain was sequenced in a study of CD8 T cells in ankylosing spondylitis. Findings of the study overall: What seemed typical of ankylosing spondylitis blood was a TCR beta motif built from 7 or 8 highly homologous variants. In synovial fluid and blood from reactive arthritis, some motif variants were previously reported. Significant enrichment of disease-linked clones was reportedly seen in matched ankylosing spondylitis synovial fluid.

Libraries for TCR beta were made by quantitative 5'-RACE with molecular barcodes. Each CDR3 protein gets one entry after TCRdb re-called the 5' RACE reads with MiXCR. The profile shows under 450,000 distinct CDR3 sequences, around 20% of them singletons. As concerns this clonotype: Its antigen remains unknown.

This CDR3 comprises 16 residues. Trimming removed 0 bases from V and 4 bases from J, with 16 bases in between. From germline, CDR1 is MGHRA and CDR2 YSYEKL. The clonotype comes from a male donor with ankylosing spondylitis or in good health (not recorded which). The chain has TRBV4-1 and TRBJ2-7; maybe TRBD1 (5 bases). The sequenced sample consisted of blood, either unsorted or a sorted T cell fraction (not recorded which). The CDR3: CASSQDGTGDFYEQYF. The DNA for the CDR3 is TGCGCCAGCAGCCAAGATGGAACAGGAGACTTTTACGAGCAGTACTTC.